This is a list of T cell receptor beta chains from one sample in a study of response to subunit inactivated influenza vaccine. TCRdb used MiXCR to reprocess the RT-PCR reads, holding one entry per CDR3 protein. The table shows about 520,000 distinct CDR3 sequences, with 25% occurring only once. The sample in question was CD4+ T cells sorted from PBMCs, obtained more than 4 days after vaccination. These receptors were obtained from a man aged 50 to 60 who received an inactivated influenza vaccine. The CDR3 runs from the conserved cysteine through the conserved F or W.

J: TRBJ2-1
V: TRBV7-2
length: 14
CDR3: CASSLEVGEGEQFF

J: TRBJ2-5
V: TRBV5-1
length: 15
CDR3: CASSTGQADGETQYF

J: TRBJ2-1
V: TRBV11-2
length: 19
CDR3: CASSLDGRGGSSSYNEQFF

J: TRBJ2-7
V: TRBV12-3/TRBV12-4
length: 13
CDR3: CASSLHSSYEQYF

J: TRBJ2-3
V: TRBV20-1
length: 14
CDR3: CSARDRDSTDTQYF

J: TRBJ2-5
V: TRBV5-1
length: 16
CDR3: CASSFVTGMYQETQYF

J: TRBJ2-7
V: TRBV18
length: 16
CDR3: CASSPLIRDREDEQYF

J: TRBJ2-7
V: TRBV20-1
length: 13
CDR3: CSALRQGGYEQYF

J: TRBJ1-1
V: TRBV5-1
length: 15
CDR3: CASSLANSGNTEAFF

J: TRBJ1-5
V: TRBV20-1
length: 15
CDR3: CSARESSAGNQPQHF

J: TRBJ1-1
V: TRBV12-3/TRBV12-4
length: 12
CDR3: CASSRGQGEAFF

J: TRBJ2-3
V: TRBV7-9
length: 14
CDR3: CASSSGTSGLAQYF

J: TRBJ2-5
V: TRBV12-3/TRBV12-4
length: 14
CDR3: CASSRQGARETQYF

J: TRBJ2-3
V: TRBV20-1
length: 14
CDR3: CSAWDKRGTDTQYF

J: TRBJ2-7
V: TRBV10-3
length: 13
CDR3: CAVSGTGYYEQYF

J: TRBJ1-1
V: TRBV30
length: 15
CDR3: CAWSVLGSGYAEAFF

J: TRBJ1-6
V: TRBV12-3/TRBV12-4
length: 16
CDR3: CASSPGTGFGNSPLHF